Detailed here is one T cell receptor beta chain. Making each TCR library took 3,500 to 4,500 ng of total RNA. After re-calling the 5' RACE reads, TCRdb lists one entry per CDR3 protein, DNA absent. The sample table sets out about 210,000 distinct CDR3 sequences. The data belong to a study of monozygotic twins with inflammatory bowel disease. The sequence derives from a human donor with ulcerative colitis or Crohn's disease, or a healthy co-twin of an affected twin (not recorded which). Source material: blood.

CDR3 loop: CAGAGTSTDTQYF. The chain links TRBV5-5 to TRBJ2-3. The CDR3 consists of 13 residues. Per the germline V gene, CDR1 is SGHKS and CDR2 is YYEKEE (reference sequence).